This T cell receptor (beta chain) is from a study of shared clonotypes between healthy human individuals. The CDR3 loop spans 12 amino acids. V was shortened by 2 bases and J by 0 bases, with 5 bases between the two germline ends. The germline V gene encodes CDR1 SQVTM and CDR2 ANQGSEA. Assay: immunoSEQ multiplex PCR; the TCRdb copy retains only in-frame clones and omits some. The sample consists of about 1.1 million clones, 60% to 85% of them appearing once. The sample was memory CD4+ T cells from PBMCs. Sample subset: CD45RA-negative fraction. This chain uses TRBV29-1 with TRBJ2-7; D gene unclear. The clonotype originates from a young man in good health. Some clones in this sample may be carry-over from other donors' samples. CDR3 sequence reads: CSVETPSYEQYF. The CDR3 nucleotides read TGCAGCGTTGAAACACCCTCCTACGAGCAGTACTTC.